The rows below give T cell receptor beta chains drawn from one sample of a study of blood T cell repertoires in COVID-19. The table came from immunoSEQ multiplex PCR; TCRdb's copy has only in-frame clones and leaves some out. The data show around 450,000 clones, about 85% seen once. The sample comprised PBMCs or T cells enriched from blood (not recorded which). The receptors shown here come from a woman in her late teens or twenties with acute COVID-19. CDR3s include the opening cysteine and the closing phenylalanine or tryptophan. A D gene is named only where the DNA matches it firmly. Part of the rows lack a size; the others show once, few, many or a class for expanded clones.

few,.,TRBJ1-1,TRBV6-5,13,CASSYSDGYEAFF,TGTGCCAGCAGTTACTCCGACGGGTATGAAGCTTTCTTT
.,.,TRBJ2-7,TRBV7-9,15,CASSLYGESFNEQYF,TGTGCCAGCAGCTTATACGGGGAGAGCTTTAACGAGCAGTACTTC
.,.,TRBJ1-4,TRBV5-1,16,CASSQDTPATNEKLFF,TGCGCCAGCAGCCAGGACACTCCTGCAACTAATGAAAAACTGTTTTTT
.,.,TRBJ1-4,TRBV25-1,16,CASSEYRGGPNEKLFF,TGTGCCAGCAGTGAATATCGGGGGGGACCTAATGAAAAACTGTTTTTT
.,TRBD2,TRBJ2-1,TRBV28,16,CASSPVAGGSYNEQFF,TGTGCCAGCAGTCCTGTAGCGGGAGGTTCCTACAATGAGCAGTTCTTC
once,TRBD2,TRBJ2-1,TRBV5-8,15,CASSLEREGRNEQFF,TGTGCCAGCAGCTTGGAGCGGGAGGGCCGCAATGAGCAGTTCTTC
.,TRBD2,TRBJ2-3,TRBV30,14,CAWSSGRHTDTQYF,TGTGCCTGGAGCAGCGGGAGGCACACAGATACGCAGTATTTT
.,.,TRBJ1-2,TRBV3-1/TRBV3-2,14,CASSQGEGSVGYTF,TGTGCCAGCAGCCAAGGCGAGGGATCGGTTGGCTACACCTTC
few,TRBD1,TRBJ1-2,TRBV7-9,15,CASSALTGANYGYTF,TGTGCCAGCAGCGCCTTAACAGGGGCGAACTATGGCTACACCTTC
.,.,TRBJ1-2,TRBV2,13,CASSEEGAGGYTF,TGTGCCAGCAGTGAAGAAGGGGCAGGAGGCTACACCTTC
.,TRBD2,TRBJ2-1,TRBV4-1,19,CASSQDEAVWRGGLNEQFF,TGCGCCAGCAGCCAAGATGAGGCGGTGTGGCGGGGGGGCCTAAATGAGCAGTTCTTC
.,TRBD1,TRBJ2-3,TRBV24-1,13,CAITGGVTDTQYF,TGTGCCATTACAGGGGGAGTAACAGATACGCAGTATTTT
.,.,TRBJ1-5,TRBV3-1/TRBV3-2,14,CASTGGGGNQPQHF,TGTGCCAGCACCGGTGGGGGGGGCAATCAGCCCCAGCATTTT
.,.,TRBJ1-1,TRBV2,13,CASIDSLTTEAFF,TGTGCCAGCATAGACAGTTTAACCACTGAAGCTTTCTTT
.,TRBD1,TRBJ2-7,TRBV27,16,CASSFDPGTGGHEQYF,TGTGCCAGCAGTTTTGATCCCGGGACAGGGGGCCACGAGCAGTACTTC
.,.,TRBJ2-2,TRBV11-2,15,CASSLSGLTTGELFF,TGTGCCAGCAGCTTAAGCGGCCTAACCACCGGGGAGCTGTTTTTT